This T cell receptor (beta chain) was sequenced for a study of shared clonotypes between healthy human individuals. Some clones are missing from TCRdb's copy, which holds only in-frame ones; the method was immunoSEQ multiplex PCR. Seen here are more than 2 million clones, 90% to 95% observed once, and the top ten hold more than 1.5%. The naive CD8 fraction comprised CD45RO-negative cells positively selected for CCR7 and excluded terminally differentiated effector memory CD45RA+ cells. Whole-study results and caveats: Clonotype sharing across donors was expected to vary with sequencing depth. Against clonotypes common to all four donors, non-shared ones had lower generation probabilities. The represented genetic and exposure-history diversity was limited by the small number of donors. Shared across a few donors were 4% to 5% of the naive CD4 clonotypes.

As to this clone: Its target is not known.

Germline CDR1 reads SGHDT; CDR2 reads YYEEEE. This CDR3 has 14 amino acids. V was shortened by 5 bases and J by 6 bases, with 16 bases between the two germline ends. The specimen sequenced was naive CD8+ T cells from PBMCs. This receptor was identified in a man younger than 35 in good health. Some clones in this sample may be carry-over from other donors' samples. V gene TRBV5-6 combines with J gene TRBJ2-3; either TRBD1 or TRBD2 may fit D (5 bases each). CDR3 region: CASSPGVGVDTQYF. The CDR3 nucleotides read TGTGCCAGCAGTCCTGGCGTGGGGGTCGATACGCAGTATTTT.